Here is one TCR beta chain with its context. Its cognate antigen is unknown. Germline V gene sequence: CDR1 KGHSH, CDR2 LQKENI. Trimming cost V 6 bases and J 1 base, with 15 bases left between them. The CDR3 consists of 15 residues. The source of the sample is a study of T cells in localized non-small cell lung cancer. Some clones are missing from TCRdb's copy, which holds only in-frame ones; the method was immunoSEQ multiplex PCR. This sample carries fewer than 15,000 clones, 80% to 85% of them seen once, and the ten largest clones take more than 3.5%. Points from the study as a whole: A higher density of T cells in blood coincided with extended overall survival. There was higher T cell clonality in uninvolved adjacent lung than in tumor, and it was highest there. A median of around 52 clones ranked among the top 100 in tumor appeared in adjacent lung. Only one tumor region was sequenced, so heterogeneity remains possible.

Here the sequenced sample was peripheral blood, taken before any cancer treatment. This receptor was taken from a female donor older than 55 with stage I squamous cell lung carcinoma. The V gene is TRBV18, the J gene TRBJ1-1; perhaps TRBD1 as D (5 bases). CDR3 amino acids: CASSSARVANTEAFF. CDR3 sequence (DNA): TGTGCCAGCTCGTCAGCCAGGGTGGCGAACACTGAAGCTTTCTTT.